The 11 T cell receptor beta chains presented below share a single source sample, sequenced in a study of blood T cell repertoires in COVID-19. The table came from immunoSEQ multiplex PCR; TCRdb's copy has only in-frame clones and leaves some out. The sample comprises 270,000 or so clones, over 75% of which are singletons, and roughly 13% rests with the top ten. Material for sequencing was peripheral blood. These receptors were taken from a human donor in a cohort sampled during active COVID-19.

This sequence joins TRBV18 and TRBJ1-1, with 9 bases identical to TRBD1. The CDR3 totals 14 residues. CDR1 is KGHSH and CDR2 is LQKENI in the germline V gene. V lost 5 bases and J lost 5; bases outside the gene matches: 6. CDR3 loop: CASSRTGGPTEAFF. In DNA, the CDR3 is TGTGCCAGCTCAAGAACAGGGGGCCCTACTGAAGCTTTCTTT.

Remarks on this clone: A much larger clone sits a single nucleotide away, making a read error possible. The sample carries other DNA sequences with the same CDR3. The chain couples TRBV18 to TRBJ1-5; 9 bases are a match to TRBD1. Germline-derived CDR1 and CDR2 are KGHSH and LQKENI. The CDR3 consists of 15 residues. Losses at the gene ends were 0 bases for V and 6 bases for J; bases not matched to a gene: 3. The CDR3 reads CASSPPGQGSQPQHF. CDR3 nucleotides: TGTGCCAGCTCACCACCAGGACAGGGGAGTCAGCCCCAGCATTTT.

The chain employs TRBV24-1 and TRBJ1-1; D remains ambiguous. Germline CDR1 KGHDR, CDR2 SFDVKD. The CDR3 totals 15 residues. The V gene lost 1 base and the J gene lost 4 bases, with 12 bases spanning the gap. The CDR3 DNA sequence: TGTGCCACCAGTGATTTTGCCGGGTTTCGCACTGAAGCTTTCTTT. Translating it yields CATSDFAGFRTEAFF.

This chain links TRBV28 with TRBJ2-7, with TRBD2 as a possible D gene (5 bases). Trimming took 4 bases from V and 9 from J, leaving 10 bases between them. Per the germline V gene, CDR1 is MDHEN and CDR2 is SYDVKM. This CDR3 comprises 11 residues. CDR3 loop: CASSYLGGQYF. CDR3 sequence (DNA): TGTGCCAGCAGTTACTTAGGAGGGCAGTACTTC.

The V and J genes are TRBV5-4 and TRBJ1-2; D possibly corresponds to TRBD1 (5 bases). The V end lost 0 bases, the J end lost 8 bases, and 14 bases lay between the germline ends. The length of the CDR3 is 14 residues. Germline V gene lookup returns CDR1 SGHNT and CDR2 YYREEE (reference sequence). CDR3 DNA: TGTGCCAGCAGCTTGGAGGGGCGCTTGGGGGGCTACACCTTC. Amino acid sequence: CASSLEGRLGGYTF. The whole variable domain, remainder taken from reference TRBV5-4 and TRBJ1-2, is ETGVTQSPTHLIKTRGQQVTLRCSSQSGHNTVSWYQQALGQGPQFIFQYYREEENGRGNFPPRFSGLQFPNYSSELNVNALELDDSALYLCASSLEGRLGGYTFGSGTRLTVV.

The chain couples TRBV3-1 (or the pseudogene TRBV3-2) to TRBJ2-2; D remains ambiguous. The length of the CDR3 is 14 residues. V was clipped by 4 bases and J by 4 bases, with 10 bases between them. Looked up from germline, CDR1 is LGHDT and CDR2 is YNNKEL (reference sequence). CDR3 residues: CASSPVPGTGELFF. CDR3 DNA sequence: TGTGCCAGCAGCCCCGTCCCGGGCACCGGGGAGCTGTTTTTT.

The CDR3 loop reads CASSLSGGGANTGELFF. CDR3 in DNA: TGTGCCAGCAGCTTATCCGGTGGAGGGGCGAACACCGGGGAGCTGTTTTTT. The chain is built from TRBV7-3 and TRBJ2-2; TRBD2 might be the D (6 bases). The CDR3 extends over 17 amino acids. V shed 2 bases and J shed 0 bases, with 13 bases lying between them. Germline loops: CDR1 SGHTA, CDR2 FQGTGA.

The V gene is TRBV6-2 or TRBV6-3, the J gene TRBJ1-5, with 8 positions matching TRBD1. The V gene's germline CDR1 is MNHEY and CDR2 SVGEGT. CDR3 length equals 15 residues. J lost 7 bases, V lost 0 bases, and 5 bases had no gene match. The CDR3 nucleotides are TGTGCCAGCAGTTACTCGGCAGGGGGCTGGCAGCCCCAGCATTTT. It codes for CASSYSAGGWQPQHF.

The chain uses TRBV6-6 and TRBJ1-3; TRBD1 is a possible D gene (6 bases). The V end lost 0 bases, the J end lost 4 bases, and 10 bases lay between the germline ends. The germline CDR1 and CDR2 sequences are MNHNY and SVGAGI (reference sequence). The CDR3 runs to 15 residues. CDR3 protein: CASSYSSGTGNTIYF. CDR3 nucleotides: TGTGCCAGCAGTTACTCTTCCGGGACAGGAAACACCATATATTTT.

The rearrangement links TRBV7-2 to TRBJ2-3, with 7 bases that match TRBD1. This CDR3 is 13 amino acids long. The J segment lost 5 bases and the V segment lost 5 bases, leaving 4 bases of the junction unmatched. Looked up from germline, CDR1 is SGHTA and CDR2 is FQGNSA. The chain's CDR3 is CASSAGQVDTQYF. The CDR3 region has the DNA TGTGCCAGCAGCGCAGGACAGGTAGATACGCAGTATTTT.

The chain joins TRBV15 to TRBJ2-1; the match to TRBD2 covers 9 bases. The CDR3 sequence is 15 residues long. Germline trimming cut 1 base from V and 2 bases from J; bases unmatched to any gene: 0. Germline CDR1 is LNHNV and CDR2 is YYDKDF (reference sequence). As DNA, the CDR3 is TGTGCCACCAGCAGAGTAGCGGGGGCCTACAATGAGCAGTTCTTC. Protein sequence: CATSRVAGAYNEQFF.